A selection of T cell receptor beta chains follows, all from one sample in a study of T cell responses to AZD1222 COVID-19 vaccine. Assay used: immunoSEQ multiplex PCR; TCRdb lists only in-frame clones, some missing. The data hold 150,000 to 180,000 clones, with approximately 90% observed a single time. The specimen was peripheral blood, collected 28 days after the second AZD1222 dose. The receptors were gathered from an adult who received the AZD1222 COVID-19 vaccine. CDR3s include the opening cysteine and the closing phenylalanine or tryptophan. A D gene is named only where the DNA matches it firmly. Not all rows give a size; the values are once, few, many and, for expanded clones, a class.

j_call: TRBJ2-7
v_call: TRBV14
clone_size: .
d_call: TRBD2
cdr3_length: 16
cdr3_nt: TGTGCCAGCAGCCAAGACCAGTTAGCGGGACGATACGAGCAGTACTTC
cdr3_aa: CASSQDQLAGRYEQYF

j_call: TRBJ1-1
v_call: TRBV7-9
clone_size: .
d_call: TRBD1
cdr3_length: 17
cdr3_nt: TGTGCCAGCAGCTTATCCCCAACAGGGGGCAGGTACACTGAAGCTTTCTTT
cdr3_aa: CASSLSPTGGRYTEAFF

j_call: TRBJ1-2
v_call: TRBV28
clone_size: .
d_call: .
cdr3_length: 12
cdr3_nt: TGTGCCAGCAGTCCCGACAGTTATGGCTACACCTTC
cdr3_aa: CASSPDSYGYTF

j_call: TRBJ1-1
v_call: TRBV5-4
clone_size: .
d_call: .
cdr3_length: 14
cdr3_nt: TGTGCCAGCAGCTTGTCCACACCCACCACTGAAGCTTTCTTT
cdr3_aa: CASSLSTPTTEAFF

j_call: TRBJ2-7
v_call: TRBV19
clone_size: once
d_call: TRBD1
cdr3_length: 13
cdr3_nt: TGTGCCAGTAGGACAGGGGGCCGCGAAGAGCAGTACTTC
cdr3_aa: CASRTGGREEQYF

j_call: TRBJ1-5
v_call: TRBV4-2
clone_size: .
d_call: TRBD1
cdr3_length: 15
cdr3_nt: TGTGCCAGCAGCCAATCCAAGGGGGCTGGTCAGCCCCAGCATTTT
cdr3_aa: CASSQSKGAGQPQHF

j_call: TRBJ1-5
v_call: TRBV29-1
clone_size: .
d_call: TRBD1
cdr3_length: 17
cdr3_nt: TGCAGCGTTGAAGGTCCAGGGACAGCTCCCCCCGATTGGCCCCAGCATTTT
cdr3_aa: CSVEGPGTAPPDWPQHF

j_call: TRBJ1-6
v_call: TRBV5-4
clone_size: .
d_call: TRBD1
cdr3_length: 14
cdr3_nt: TGTGCCAGCAGCAGGGACAGGGCGAATTCACCCCTCCACTTT
cdr3_aa: CASSRDRANSPLHF

j_call: TRBJ2-3
v_call: TRBV5-1
clone_size: .
d_call: TRBD1
cdr3_length: 15
cdr3_nt: TGCGCCAGCAGAATTACAGGGGATCTCAGGGATACGCAGTATTTT
cdr3_aa: CASRITGDLRDTQYF

j_call: TRBJ2-5
v_call: TRBV2
clone_size: .
d_call: .
cdr3_length: 17
cdr3_nt: TGTGCCAGCAGCCTTGGCCCCCTAACGGGGATTCAGGAGACCCAGTACTTC
cdr3_aa: CASSLGPLTGIQETQYF

j_call: TRBJ2-3
v_call: TRBV4-1
clone_size: .
d_call: .
cdr3_length: 16
cdr3_nt: TGCGCCAGCAGCCAAGAATATACGGGAGCGAGAGATACGCAGTATTTT
cdr3_aa: CASSQEYTGARDTQYF

j_call: TRBJ1-5
v_call: TRBV6-5
clone_size: .
d_call: .
cdr3_length: 13
cdr3_nt: TGTGCCAGCAGCCCGACAGCGGGTCAGCCCCAGCATTTT
cdr3_aa: CASSPTAGQPQHF

j_call: TRBJ2-3
v_call: TRBV27
clone_size: .
d_call: .
cdr3_length: 14
cdr3_nt: TGTGCCAGCAGTTCAGGGGTGGTGGCAGATACGCAGTATTTT
cdr3_aa: CASSSGVVADTQYF

j_call: TRBJ1-3
v_call: TRBV7-8
clone_size: .
d_call: .
cdr3_length: 16
cdr3_nt: TGTGCCAGCAGCTTGCCTAAGGGTGCCCCTGGAAACACCATATATTTT
cdr3_aa: CASSLPKGAPGNTIYF

j_call: TRBJ2-1
v_call: TRBV6-1
clone_size: .
d_call: TRBD2
cdr3_length: 16
cdr3_nt: TGTGCCAGCAGTGACCTCCTAGCGGGGGTCAACAATGAGCAGTTCTTC
cdr3_aa: CASSDLLAGVNNEQFF

j_call: TRBJ1-2
v_call: TRBV5-1
clone_size: .
d_call: .
cdr3_length: 13
cdr3_nt: TGCGCCAGCAGGCCGGGACTAATGGATGGCTACACCTTC
cdr3_aa: CASRPGLMDGYTF

j_call: TRBJ1-4
v_call: TRBV7-2
clone_size: .
d_call: .
cdr3_length: 14
cdr3_nt: TGTGCCAGCAGCCCGCAGTTCTCGAATGAAAAACTGTTTTTT
cdr3_aa: CASSPQFSNEKLFF

j_call: TRBJ1-5
v_call: TRBV12-5
clone_size: .
d_call: .
cdr3_length: 17
cdr3_nt: TGTGCTAGTGGTTTGGCCGTACTCGGGGGAAGGAATCAGCCCCAGCATTTT
cdr3_aa: CASGLAVLGGRNQPQHF

j_call: TRBJ2-5
v_call: TRBV24-1
clone_size: once
d_call: .
cdr3_length: 15
cdr3_nt: TGTGCCACCAGTGATCCCCGGACAGCCCAAGAGACCCAGTACTTC
cdr3_aa: CATSDPRTAQETQYF

j_call: TRBJ2-7
v_call: TRBV30
clone_size: .
d_call: .
cdr3_length: 13
cdr3_nt: TGTGCCTGCAACGACTGGGAGAACTACGAGCAGTACTTC
cdr3_aa: CACNDWENYEQYF

j_call: TRBJ1-1
v_call: TRBV6-1
clone_size: .
d_call: .
cdr3_length: 13
cdr3_nt: TGTGCCAGCAGTGAACAGCAAACAAATGAAGCTTTCTTT
cdr3_aa: CASSEQQTNEAFF

j_call: TRBJ1-1
v_call: TRBV20-1
clone_size: few
d_call: .
cdr3_length: 12
cdr3_nt: TGCAGTGCTAGTAGGCAGAACACTGAAGCTTTCTTT
cdr3_aa: CSASRQNTEAFF

j_call: TRBJ1-1
v_call: TRBV4-1
clone_size: .
d_call: .
cdr3_length: 15
cdr3_nt: TGCGCCAGCAGCCAAGGATCGGACAGGAACACTGAAGCTTTCTTT
cdr3_aa: CASSQGSDRNTEAFF